This T cell receptor (beta chain) derives from a study of OX40 agonist ivuxolimab in advanced cancers. In the study overall: Patients enrolled in dose escalation were diagnosed with hepatocellular carcinoma, melanoma, renal cell or head and neck cancer.

Profiled with immunoSEQ multiplex PCR; TCRdb holds only in-frame clones, not every one. Of some 44,000 clones listed, approximately 80% are singletons. Study-wide findings and caveats: It was not determined which antigens were specifically recognized by the peripheral T cells that had undergone clonal expansion. Some of the nonresponding patients also showed low levels of normalized T-cell clonal expansion. Patients with a partial response at 0.1-3.0 mg/kg had among the lowest clonal expansion.

In this sample, this clone turned up a few times. Its antigen is still unknown. This sample comprised CD4+ or CD8+ T cells sorted from blood, obtained in a trial of the OX40 agonist ivuxolimab. The source of this sequence is an adult with an advanced solid tumor such as melanoma, head and neck, liver or kidney cancer.

CDR3 DNA: TGTGCCAGCAGCTTAGTGCAGGGGGGTTCTGGGGCCAACGTCCTGACTTTC. Protein product: CASSLVQGGSGANVLTF. V is TRBV7-9 and J is TRBJ2-6; D is possibly TRBD1 (7 bases). V was trimmed by 1 base and J by 1 base, leaving 11 bases between them. Per the germline V gene, CDR1 is SEHNR and CDR2 is FQNEAQ (reference sequence). The CDR3 is 17 residues long.